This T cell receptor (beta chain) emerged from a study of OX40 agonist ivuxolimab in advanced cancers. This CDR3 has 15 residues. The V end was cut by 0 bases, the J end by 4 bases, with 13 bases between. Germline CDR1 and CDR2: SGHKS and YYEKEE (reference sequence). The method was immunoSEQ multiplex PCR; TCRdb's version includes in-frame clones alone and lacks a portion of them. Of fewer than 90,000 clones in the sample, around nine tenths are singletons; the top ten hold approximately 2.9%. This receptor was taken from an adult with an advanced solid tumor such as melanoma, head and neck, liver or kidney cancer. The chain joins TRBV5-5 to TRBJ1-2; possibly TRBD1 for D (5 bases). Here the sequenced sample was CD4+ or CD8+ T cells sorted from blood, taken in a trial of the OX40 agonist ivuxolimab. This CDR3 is CASSLGADRTYGYTF. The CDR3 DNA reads TGTGCCAGCAGCTTGGGCGCCGACAGAACCTATGGCTACACCTTC.